These 6 T cell receptor beta chains originate from one sample sequenced in a study of T cells in Graves' hyperthyroidism and ophthalmopathy (dated by TCRdb to between 2018 and 2020). The receptor library was made with multiplex PCR. The sequencer listed for this sample is Illumina HiSeq 2000. The TCR beta CDR3 regions were amplified from the RNA transcripts. The TCR CDR3 was subjected to a first round of RT-PCR using the HTBI primer set and the Qiagen OneStep RT-PCR kit. The public reads were quality trimmed at Q25 with fastp and then assembled into clones with MiXCR by TCRdb, keeping productive beta chains. Records with the same CDR3 protein are collapsed into one entry carrying the most frequent genes and DNA. Counted in this sample were 400,000 to 550,000 distinct CDR3 sequences; roughly a quarter of them appeared once. The ten largest clones capture about 10% of the sample. The specimen sequenced was blood. The receptor set was obtained from a woman in her 30s with Graves' ophthalmopathy.

This clonotype was picked up many times. The rearrangement uses TRBV29-1 and TRBJ2-2; no definite D call. CDR3 length equals 12 residues. V lost 7 bases and J lost 3, with 9 bases in between. Looked up from germline, CDR1 is SQVTM and CDR2 is ANQGSEA. CDR3 protein: CSGWFYTGELFF. CDR3 bases: TGCAGCGGGTGGTTCTACACCGGGGAGCTGTTTTTT.

This clonotype has ten or more counts. The rearrangement links TRBV27 to TRBJ2-7; 11 bases match TRBD1. The CDR3 runs to 15 residues. The germline gives CDR1 MNHEY, CDR2 SMNVEV (reference sequence). J was trimmed by 4 bases and V by 5 bases; bases with no gene match: 7. The CDR3 reads CASSKTGTGGYEQYF. The CDR3 DNA follows: TGTGCCAGCAGTAAAACCGGGACAGGGGGTTACGAGCAGTACTTC.

The sample holds many counts of this clonotype. This sequence joins TRBV9 and TRBJ1-6; D may be TRBD1 (6 bases). This CDR3 contains 16 residues. Deletions cut 3 bases from V and 7 bases from J, with 17 bases between. Germline-derived CDR1 and CDR2 are SGDLS and YYNGEE. This CDR3 is CASSGGGGRGNSPLHF. Written as DNA, the CDR3 is TGTGCCAGCAGCGGTGGGGGGGGCAGGGGAAATTCACCCCTCCACTTT.

This clonotype has a count of ten or more. The chain joins TRBV15 to TRBJ2-7; weak D call: TRBD2 (5 bases). From germline, CDR1 is LNHNV and CDR2 YYDKDF (reference sequence). This CDR3 comprises 16 residues. V shed 2 bases and J shed 3 bases, with 17 bases lying between them. As DNA, the CDR3 is TGTGCCACCAGCAGAATAGGACTGCTCCGGTTCTACGAGCAGTACTTC. It codes for CATSRIGLLRFYEQYF.

This clonotype was counted ten times or more. At one end, the junction sequence differs from germline, possibly due to a read error. The chain joins TRBV28 to TRBJ1-2; the D gene is possibly TRBD1 (6 bases). There are 15 residues in the CDR3. Germline values: CDR1 MDHEN, CDR2 SYDVKM. The CDR3 spells CASSLWDRGYYGYIF. CDR3 DNA sequence: TGTGCCAGCAGTTTATGGGACAGAGGTTACTATGGCTACATCTTC.

This clonotype was counted between two and nine times. The chain links TRBV30 to TRBJ2-5; 14 bases align to TRBD2. The CDR3 is made up of 15 amino acids. Germline assignment: CDR1 GTSNPN and CDR2 SVGIG (reference sequence). V lost 3 bases, J lost 5 bases, and 5 bases stayed unmatched. The CDR3 DNA is TGTGCCTGGAGAGCGGGACTAGCGGGGGTGGAGACCCAGTACTTC. Translation: CAWRAGLAGVETQYF.